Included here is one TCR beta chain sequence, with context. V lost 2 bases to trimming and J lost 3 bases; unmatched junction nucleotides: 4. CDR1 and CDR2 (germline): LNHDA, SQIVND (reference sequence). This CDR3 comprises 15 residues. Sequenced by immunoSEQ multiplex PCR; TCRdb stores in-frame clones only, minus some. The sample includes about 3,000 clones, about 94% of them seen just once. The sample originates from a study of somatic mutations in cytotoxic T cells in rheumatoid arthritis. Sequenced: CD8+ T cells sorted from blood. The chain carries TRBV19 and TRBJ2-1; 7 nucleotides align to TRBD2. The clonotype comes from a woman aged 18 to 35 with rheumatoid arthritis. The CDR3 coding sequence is TGTGCCAGTAGTATATCTGGGGGGGACTACAATGAGCAGTTCTTC. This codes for CASSISGGDYNEQFF.